A selection of T cell receptor beta chains follows, all from one sample in a study of regulatory T cells in long-lasting Graves disease. Using its own MiXCR run on the multiplex PCR reads, TCRdb lists one record per CDR3 protein. The table lists about 470,000 distinct CDR3 sequences, 20% to 25% of them singletons. Sequences were derived from peripheral blood mononuclear cells (PBMCs), sampled when the disease was refractory, from a patient treated with antithyroid drugs. Receptors were obtained from a female donor with Graves disease. Both conserved end residues are part of each CDR3. The D gene is left open where the match is weak. Clone size is not always given. Where it is, it says once, few, many or a class for expanded clones.

V gene	D gene	J gene	clone size	CDR3 protein	CDR3 DNA
TRBV11-2	NA	TRBJ2-2	many	CASSSLKGRTELFF	TGTGCCAGCAGCTCTTTAAAAGGCAGAACGGAGCTGTTTTTT
TRBV18	NA	TRBJ2-5	NA	CASSRSHQETQYF	TGTGCCAGCTCCCGCAGCCACCAAGAGACCCAGTACTTC
TRBV7-9	TRBD2	TRBJ2-5	few	CASSKPPGRGGAGETQYF	TGTGCCAGCAGCAAACCTCCGGGGCGGGGGGGTGCCGGGGAGACCCAGTACTTC
TRBV19	TRBD1	TRBJ1-1	many	CASSTRGHTEAFF	TGTGCCAGCAGTACCAGGGGGCACACTGAAGCTTTCTTT
TRBV6-1	NA	TRBJ1-2	many	CASSPSGGYTF	TGTGCCAGCAGCCCTTCAGGGGGCTACACCTTC
TRBV28	NA	TRBJ1-5	many	CASSSTRDTDDQPQHF	TGTGCCAGCAGCTCGACCCGGGACACAGACGATCAGCCCCAGCATTTT
TRBV11-3	TRBD2	TRBJ2-1	many	CASSLDPSGRGGDEQFF	TGTGCCAGCAGCTTAGATCCTAGCGGGAGAGGAGGCGATGAGCAGTTCTTC
TRBV19	NA	TRBJ1-5	few	CASSIRDGSNQPQHF	TGTGCCAGTAGTATTCGGGACGGTAGCAATCAGCCCCAGCATTTT
TRBV2	NA	TRBJ2-3	few	CASSDSGTSTDTQYF	TGTGCCAGCAGTGATAGCGGAACTAGCACAGATACGCAGTATTTT
TRBV12-3/TRBV12-4	TRBD1	TRBJ2-3	NA	CASSLGQGPNTDTQYF	TGTGCCAGCAGTTTAGGACAGGGGCCTAACACAGATACGCAGTATTTT
TRBV28	TRBD1	TRBJ1-2	many	CASSSGQGGGYTF	TGTGCCAGCAGTTCGGGACAGGGGGGAGGCTACACCTTC
TRBV30	TRBD1	TRBJ1-1	NA	CAFRGLDTEAFF	TGTGCCTTCAGGGGGCTCGACACTGAAGCTTTCTTT
TRBV7-2	NA	TRBJ1-5	many	CASSLRGLGNQPQHF	TGTGCCAGCAGCTTACGGGGGTTAGGGAATCAGCCCCAGCATTTT
TRBV7-9	NA	TRBJ1-1	NA	CASSPGYNTEAFF	TGTGCCAGCAGTCCGGGATACAACACTGAAGCTTTCTTT
TRBV4-1	NA	TRBJ1-2	NA	CASSLTSSNYGYTF	TGCGCCAGCAGTCTCACATCATCCAACTATGGCTACACCTTC
TRBV19	TRBD1	TRBJ1-1	few	CASSLGQGYSNTEAFF	TGTGCCAGTAGTCTGGGACAGGGATACTCGAACACTGAAGCTTTCTTT
TRBV30	NA	TRBJ1-6	NA	CAWSAEGLSSPLHF	TGTGCCTGGAGTGCAGAGGGCCTAAGTTCACCCCTCCACTTT
TRBV28	NA	TRBJ1-5	many	CASSLPRIAPQHF	TGTGCCAGCAGTCTCCCACGGATTGCGCCCCAGCATTTT
TRBV2	TRBD1	TRBJ1-2	many	CASSAGQVANYGYTF	TGTGCCAGCAGTGCAGGACAGGTCGCGAACTATGGCTACACCTTC
TRBV2	NA	TRBJ2-7	many	CASSSKLGTYEQYF	TGTGCCAGCAGTAGCAAGTTAGGGACCTACGAGCAGTACTTC
TRBV7-9	NA	TRBJ1-1	many	CASSDVDTEAFF	TGTGCCAGCAGCGACGTGGACACTGAAGCTTTCTTT
TRBV7-2	NA	TRBJ1-1	many	CASSRVRAENTEAFF	TGTGCCAGCAGCCGAGTCAGGGCAGAGAACACTGAAGCTTTCTTT
TRBV28	TRBD1	TRBJ1-2	many	CASRLAGTGIGGYTF	TGTGCCAGCAGACTCGCCGGGACAGGGATAGGAGGCTACACCTTC
TRBV7-2	TRBD1	TRBJ2-7	many	CASSLTGTVSYEQYF	TGTGCCAGCAGCTTAACAGGGACAGTGTCTTACGAGCAGTACTTC
TRBV28	NA	TRBJ2-5	many	CASNLRGSQETQYF	TGTGCCAGCAACTTACGGGGGAGCCAAGAGACCCAGTACTTC
TRBV4-3	NA	TRBJ2-4	few	CASSQDRREAKNIQYF	TGCGCCAGCAGCCAAGATAGGAGGGAAGCCAAAAACATTCAGTACTTC
TRBV9	TRBD2	TRBJ2-5	NA	CASSSRSGRETQYF	TGTGCCAGCAGCTCTCGAAGCGGGAGAGAGACCCAGTACTTC